This T cell receptor (beta chain) comes out of a study of cytomegalovirus exposure and HLA in healthy donors. Whole-study results and caveats: Per published accounts, TCR beta sequences correctly predicted the HLA-A and HLA-B alleles of most subjects. DRB1 had the most TCR associations and HLA-C the fewest, a later analysis found, with rates varying by HLA locus. Previously analyzed data showed that most TCR beta V segments were productive at a frequency of about 87% or about 30%.

PCR was performed using 60 Vbeta and 13 Jbeta primers. The data were produced by immunoSEQ multiplex PCR, yet TCRdb's version contains in-frame clones alone and is incomplete. The sample shows about 170,000 clones, approximately 79% of them seen only once. V gave up 9 bases and J gave up 6 bases; unmatched junction bases: 7. The CDR3 covers 12 residues. The V gene's germline CDR1 is MNHNS and CDR2 SASEGT. This clone has a handful of counts. Its antigen is not identified. Every donor was a healthy person donating bone marrow. This receptor was identified in a woman between 50 and 59 years old in good health and CMV-seropositive. The V call is TRBV6-1, the J call TRBJ2-5; TRBD1 matches at 7 bases. The source material was PBMCs. The CDR3 DNA follows: TGTGCCAGTCTACAGGGGTTACAGACCCAGTACTTC. It codes for CASLQGLQTQYF.